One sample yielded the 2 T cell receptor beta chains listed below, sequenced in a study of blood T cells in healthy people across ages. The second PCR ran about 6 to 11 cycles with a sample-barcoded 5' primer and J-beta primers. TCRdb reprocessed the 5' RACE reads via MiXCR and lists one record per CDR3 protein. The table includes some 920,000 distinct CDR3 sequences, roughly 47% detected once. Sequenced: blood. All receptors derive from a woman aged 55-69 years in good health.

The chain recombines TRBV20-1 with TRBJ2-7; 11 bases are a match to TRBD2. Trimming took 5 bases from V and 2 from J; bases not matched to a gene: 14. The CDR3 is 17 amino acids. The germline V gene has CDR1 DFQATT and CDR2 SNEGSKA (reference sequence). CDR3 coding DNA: TGCAGTGCTGACCGTTGGTCTAGCGGGAGGCTAACCTACGAGCAGTACTTC. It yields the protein CSADRWSSGRLTYEQYF.

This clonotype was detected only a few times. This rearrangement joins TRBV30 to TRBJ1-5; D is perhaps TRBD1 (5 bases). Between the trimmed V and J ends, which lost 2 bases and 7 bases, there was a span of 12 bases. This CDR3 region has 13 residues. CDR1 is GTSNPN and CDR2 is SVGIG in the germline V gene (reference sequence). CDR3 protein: CAWSHRGRQPQHF. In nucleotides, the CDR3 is TGTGCCTGGAGTCACCGGGGGAGGCAGCCCCAGCATTTT.